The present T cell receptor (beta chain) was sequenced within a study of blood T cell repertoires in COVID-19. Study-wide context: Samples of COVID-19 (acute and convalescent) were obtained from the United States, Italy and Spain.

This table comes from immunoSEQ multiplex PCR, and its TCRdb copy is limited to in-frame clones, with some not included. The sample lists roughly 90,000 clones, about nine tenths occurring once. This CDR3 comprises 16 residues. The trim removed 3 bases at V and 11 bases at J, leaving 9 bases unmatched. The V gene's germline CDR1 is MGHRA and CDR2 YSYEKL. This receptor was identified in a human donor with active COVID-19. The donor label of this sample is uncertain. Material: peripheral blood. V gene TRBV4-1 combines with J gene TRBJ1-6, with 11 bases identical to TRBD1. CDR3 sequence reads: CASSHAPGTGGPPLHF. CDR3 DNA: TGCGCCAGCAGCCATGCACCCGGGACAGGGGGGCCACCCCTCCACTTT.